This entry features one T cell receptor beta chain sequence. Assay used: immunoSEQ multiplex PCR; TCRdb lists only in-frame clones, some missing. The repertoire holds about 62,000 clones, with roughly 88% as singletons. The data were taken from a study of blood T cell repertoires in COVID-19. CDR1 is MNHEY, CDR2 SMNVEV, per germline (reference sequence). This CDR3 has 13 residues. Deletions cut 7 bases from V and 6 bases from J, with 10 bases between. Specimen: peripheral blood. This sequence originates from a woman at least 80 years old with acute or convalescent COVID-19. The J gene is TRBJ1-6, the V gene TRBV27, with D possibly matching TRBD1 (5 bases). DNA for the CDR3: TGTGCCAGCACACAGGACCCTAATTCACCCCTCCACTTT. Its protein is CASTQDPNSPLHF.